These T cell receptor beta chains were read from a single sample in a study of blood T cell repertoires in COVID-19. The assay was immunoSEQ multiplex PCR, and TCRdb's table has in-frame clones only and misses some. The sample holds roughly 140,000 clones; about 90% are singletons and the top ten take 11%. The sample taken for sequencing was peripheral blood. The receptors here all came from a woman at least 80 years old with acute or convalescent COVID-19. Both conserved end residues are part of each CDR3. D genes are given only for firm matches. A clone size is listed for some rows: how often the clone was seen (once, few, many), or a class if it is expanded.

CDR3: CSARDRAEAFF
DNA: TGCAGTGCTCGAGACAGGGCTGAAGCTTTCTTT
D: TRBD1
size: -
length: 11
V: TRBV20-1
J: TRBJ1-1

CDR3: CASSEDPGGGADTQYF
DNA: TGTGCCAGCAGTGAAGACCCGGGGGGTGGTGCAGATACGCAGTATTTT
D: TRBD2
size: -
length: 16
V: TRBV6-1
J: TRBJ2-3

CDR3: CASSQPGGASWPQHF
DNA: TGTGCCAGTAGCCAACCTGGGGGCGCCTCGTGGCCCCAGCATTTT
D: -
size: -
length: 15
V: TRBV19
J: TRBJ1-5

CDR3: CASSLSPNEKLFF
DNA: TGTGCCAGCAGCCTTAGCCCTAATGAAAAACTGTTTTTT
D: -
size: -
length: 13
V: TRBV3-1/TRBV3-2
J: TRBJ1-4

CDR3: CASRAGQAYEQYF
DNA: TGTGCCAGCAGGGCAGGGCAAGCCTACGAGCAGTACTTC
D: -
size: -
length: 13
V: TRBV6-5
J: TRBJ2-7

CDR3: CASSFGLAAYNEQFF
DNA: TGTGCCAGCAGCTTCGGACTAGCGGCTTACAATGAGCAGTTCTTC
D: TRBD2
size: -
length: 15
V: TRBV7-9
J: TRBJ2-1

CDR3: CASSEDYEATGPQHF
DNA: TGTGCCAGCAGTGAAGATTATGAGGCGACGGGGCCCCAGCATTTT
D: -
size: -
length: 15
V: TRBV2
J: TRBJ1-5

CDR3: CASREGASGGANNEQFF
DNA: TGTGCCAGCAGAGAAGGTGCTAGCGGGGGGGCAAACAATGAGCAGTTCTTC
D: TRBD2
size: -
length: 17
V: TRBV5-4
J: TRBJ2-1

CDR3: CASSPLNTEAFF
DNA: TGTGCCAGCTCCCCCTTGAACACTGAAGCTTTCTTT
D: -
size: -
length: 12
V: TRBV18
J: TRBJ1-1

CDR3: CAISSGRNSGNTIYF
DNA: TGTGCCATCAGTAGCGGCAGAAACTCTGGAAACACCATATATTTT
D: -
size: -
length: 15
V: TRBV10-3
J: TRBJ1-3

CDR3: CAWTRSGQARGQPQHF
DNA: TGTGCCTGGACCCGCTCGGGACAGGCAAGGGGTCAGCCCCAGCATTTT
D: TRBD1
size: -
length: 16
V: TRBV30
J: TRBJ1-5

CDR3: CASSLGPGDEQYF
DNA: TGCGCCAGCAGCTTGGGTCCGGGGGACGAGCAGTACTTC
D: -
size: once
length: 13
V: TRBV5-1
J: TRBJ2-7

CDR3: CASSRQGAREQYF
DNA: TGTGCCAGCAGCCGACAGGGGGCTAGAGAGCAGTACTTC
D: TRBD1
size: -
length: 13
V: TRBV3-1/TRBV3-2
J: TRBJ2-7

CDR3: CASSEGTSVNEKLFF
DNA: TGTGCCAGCAGTGAAGGGACATCCGTAAATGAAAAACTGTTTTTT
D: -
size: -
length: 15
V: TRBV2
J: TRBJ1-4

CDR3: CASSPQWGRNTGELFF
DNA: TGTGCCAGCTCACCTCAGTGGGGGCGGAACACCGGGGAGCTGTTTTTT
D: -
size: few
length: 16
V: TRBV18
J: TRBJ2-2

CDR3: CASSLYSPYNEQFF
DNA: TGTGCCAGCAGCTTATATAGTCCTTACAATGAGCAGTTCTTC
D: -
size: -
length: 14
V: TRBV7-3
J: TRBJ2-1